This is a list of T cell receptor beta chains from one sample in a study of blood T cell repertoires in COVID-19. Libraries were prepared by immunoSEQ multiplex PCR; TCRdb keeps only in-frame clonotypes and omits some of them. The sample has over 55,000 clones, more than 75% seen once. Sequenced input: peripheral blood. The origin of the receptors is a man aged 50-59 years with active COVID-19. Each CDR3 is given with its conserved first and last residue. Each record gives: D gene, V gene, J gene, clone size, CDR3 DNA, CDR3 protein. A D gene is named only where the DNA matches it firmly. Clone size is shown for a subset of rows, as once, few, many or a class of expanded clone.

d_gene: TRBD1
v_gene: TRBV11-3
j_gene: TRBJ2-7
abundance: .
CDR3nt: TGTGCCAGCAGCTTCTCAGGACAGGGGTCTAACGAGCAGTACTTC
CDR3aa: CASSFSGQGSNEQYF

d_gene: .
v_gene: TRBV30
j_gene: TRBJ1-1
abundance: .
CDR3nt: TGTGCCTGGAGTGTCCTGGCCTTCACTGAAGCTTTCTTT
CDR3aa: CAWSVLAFTEAFF

d_gene: .
v_gene: TRBV24-1
j_gene: TRBJ2-1
abundance: .
CDR3nt: TGTGCCACCAGTGATCCGGGGGATGAGCAGTTCTTC
CDR3aa: CATSDPGDEQFF

d_gene: TRBD2
v_gene: TRBV6-5
j_gene: TRBJ2-5
abundance: .
CDR3nt: TGTGCCAGCAGTTACTCGGCCAGCGGGGGGGAAGAGACCCAGTACTTC
CDR3aa: CASSYSASGGEETQYF

d_gene: TRBD2
v_gene: TRBV27
j_gene: TRBJ2-1
abundance: once
CDR3nt: TGTGCCAGCACCCTAAATGGACTAGCGGGAAGTGAGCAGTTCTTC
CDR3aa: CASTLNGLAGSEQFF

d_gene: .
v_gene: TRBV12-3/TRBV12-4
j_gene: TRBJ2-5
abundance: .
CDR3nt: TGTGCCAGCAGCCCCCAGGAGACCCAGTACTTC
CDR3aa: CASSPQETQYF

d_gene: TRBD1
v_gene: TRBV27
j_gene: TRBJ2-3
abundance: .
CDR3nt: TGTGCCAGCAGTTTAGGGACAGTTAGCACAGATACGCAGTATTTT
CDR3aa: CASSLGTVSTDTQYF

d_gene: TRBD1
v_gene: TRBV3-1/TRBV3-2
j_gene: TRBJ2-3
abundance: .
CDR3nt: TGTGCCAGCAGCCAAGTTCCCCCAGGGGGCCTTAGCACAGATACGCAGTATTTT
CDR3aa: CASSQVPPGGLSTDTQYF

d_gene: .
v_gene: TRBV5-5
j_gene: TRBJ1-5
abundance: .
CDR3nt: TGTGCCAGCAGCCTGACAGATTATAGCAATCAACCCCAGCATTTT
CDR3aa: CASSLTDYSNQPQHF

d_gene: .
v_gene: TRBV18
j_gene: TRBJ1-5
abundance: few
CDR3nt: TGTGCCAGCTCACCTTCAGGGAATCAGCCCCAGCATTTT
CDR3aa: CASSPSGNQPQHF

d_gene: .
v_gene: TRBV3-1/TRBV3-2
j_gene: TRBJ1-3
abundance: .
CDR3nt: TGTGCCAGCAGCCACAGGGCAGGAAACACCATATATTTT
CDR3aa: CASSHRAGNTIYF

d_gene: TRBD1
v_gene: TRBV7-9
j_gene: TRBJ2-7
abundance: .
CDR3nt: TGTGCCAGCAGCATCGTGGGACAGCTTTCCTACGAGCAGTACTTC
CDR3aa: CASSIVGQLSYEQYF

d_gene: TRBD2
v_gene: TRBV27
j_gene: TRBJ2-1
abundance: .
CDR3nt: TGTGCCAGCAGTTTTAGGAGAACGGTAGCGGGGGGGGTAAATGAGCAGTTCTTC
CDR3aa: CASSFRRTVAGGVNEQFF